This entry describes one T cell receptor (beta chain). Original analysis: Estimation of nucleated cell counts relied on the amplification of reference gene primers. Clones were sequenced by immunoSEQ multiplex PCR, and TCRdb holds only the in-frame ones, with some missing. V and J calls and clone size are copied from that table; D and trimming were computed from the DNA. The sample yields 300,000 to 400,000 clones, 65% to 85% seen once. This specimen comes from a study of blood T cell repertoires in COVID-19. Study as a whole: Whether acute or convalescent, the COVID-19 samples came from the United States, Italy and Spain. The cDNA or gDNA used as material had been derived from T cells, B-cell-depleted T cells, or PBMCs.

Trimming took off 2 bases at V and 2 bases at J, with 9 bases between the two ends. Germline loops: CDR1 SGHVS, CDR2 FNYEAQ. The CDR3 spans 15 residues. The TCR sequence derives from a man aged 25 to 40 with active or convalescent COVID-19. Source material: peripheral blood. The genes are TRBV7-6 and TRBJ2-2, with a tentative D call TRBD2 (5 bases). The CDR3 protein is CASSLKAVNTGELFF. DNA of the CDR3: TGTGCCAGCAGCTTAAAAGCGGTTAACACCGGGGAGCTGTTTTTT.